This T cell receptor (beta chain) stems from a study of blood T cells in healthy people across ages. V was clipped by 3 bases and J by 0 bases; unmatched bases: 4. The V gene's germline CDR1 is MNHEY and CDR2 SVGAGI. The length of the CDR3 is 15 residues. The table lists this clonotype with a few counts. Its antigen is currently unknown. For the second PCR, which ran for 7 to 11 cycles, a sample-barcoded 5' primer and a J-beta primer mix were used. Every individual sample yielded 2.5 million or more paired-end reads (each containing CDR3). TCRdb ran MiXCR on the 5' RACE reads and lists one entry per CDR3 protein. The sample lists some 1.5 million distinct CDR3 sequences; roughly 43% were seen once. Study-wide results and caveats: The study could not conclusively compare naive and antigen-experienced cells, given its unsorted PBMCs.

Input material: blood. This sequence originates from a woman younger than 35 in good health. This chain uses TRBV6-5 with TRBJ1-1; TRBD1 aligns across 7 bases. The CDR3 bases are TGTGCCAGCAGTTATGACAGGGCTTTGAACACTGAAGCTTTCTTT. Protein sequence: CASSYDRALNTEAFF.